Following are 4 T cell receptor beta chains from one sample sequenced in a study of blood T cell repertoires in COVID-19 (dated by TCRdb to the early 2020s). Receptor amplification or capture employed the immunoSEQ multiplex PCR assay. The table comes from immuneACCESS by way of TCRdb, which keeps in-frame sequences with V and J called. Part of the clones is missing from these tables; in studies checked, under half for an unresolved V gene and the rest for unknown reasons. For this sample the table gives 150,000 to 200,000 clones, of which roughly 88% were detected only once. The leading ten clones occupy 6% to 8.5% of the sample. Sequencing was done on a sample of PBMCs or T cells enriched from blood (not recorded which). The receptors were sampled from a woman between 50 and 59 years old who had recovered from COVID-19.

The chain links TRBV19 to TRBJ2-2, with D unclear. Germline CDR1 and CDR2: LNHDA and SQIVND (reference sequence). The germline V and J ends were trimmed by 5 bases and 8 bases, with 12 bases remaining between them. The CDR3 runs to 13 residues. The CDR3 is CASSSSRGGELFF. CDR3 nucleotide sequence: TGTGCCAGTAGTTCCAGCCGAGGAGGGGAGCTGTTTTTT.

V usage is TRBV11-2 and J usage is TRBJ2-3, with TRBD2 matching 9 bases. CDR1 is SGHAT and CDR2 is FQNNGV in the germline V gene. J was trimmed by 2 bases and V by 0 bases; bases with no gene match: 6. There are 17 residues in the CDR3. The chain's CDR3 is CASSLEGGGAYTDTQYF. The CDR3 DNA follows: TGTGCCAGCAGCTTAGAGGGCGGGGGGGCCTACACAGATACGCAGTATTTT.

The V gene is TRBV7-2, the J gene TRBJ2-1; D perhaps matches TRBD1 (5 bases). From germline, CDR1 is SGHTA and CDR2 FQGNSA. Trimming pared 5 bases from V and 4 bases from J, leaving 21 bases between. CDR3 length equals 17 residues. The CDR3 is CASSPQPQGAGYNEQFF. The CDR3, as DNA: TGTGCCAGCAGCCCCCAACCCCAGGGCGCAGGTTACAATGAGCAGTTCTTC. Full variable domain (missing parts from reference TRBV7-2 and TRBJ2-1): GAGVSQSPSNKVTEKGKDVELRCDPISGHTALYWYRQSLGQGLEFLIYFQGNSAPDKSGLPSDRFSAERTGGSVSTLTIQRTQQEDSAVYLCASSPQPQGAGYNEQFFGPGTRLTVL.

The CDR3 sequence: CASAPSGGGYGYTF. The CDR3 nucleotides are TGTGCCAGCGCACCCTCTGGCGGCGGCTATGGCTACACCTTC. The chain has TRBV27 and TRBJ1-2; D remains unclear. Trimming pared 8 bases from V and 4 bases from J, leaving 17 bases between. Germline CDR1 is MNHEY and CDR2 is SMNVEV (reference sequence). CDR3 length: 14 residues.